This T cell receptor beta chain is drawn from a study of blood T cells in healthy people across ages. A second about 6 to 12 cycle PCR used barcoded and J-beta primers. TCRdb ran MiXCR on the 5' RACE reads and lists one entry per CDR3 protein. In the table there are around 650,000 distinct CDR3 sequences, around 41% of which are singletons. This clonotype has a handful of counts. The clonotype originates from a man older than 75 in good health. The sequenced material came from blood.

CDR3 residues: CASSEDGLPYEQYF. The CDR3 DNA is TGTGCCAGCAGTGAAGACGGATTACCCTACGAGCAGTACTTC. The V gene is TRBV2, the J gene TRBJ2-7, with D uncertain. Looked up from germline, CDR1 is SNHLY and CDR2 is FYNNEI. This CDR3 region has 14 residues. V was clipped by 1 base and J by 2 bases, with 9 bases between them.